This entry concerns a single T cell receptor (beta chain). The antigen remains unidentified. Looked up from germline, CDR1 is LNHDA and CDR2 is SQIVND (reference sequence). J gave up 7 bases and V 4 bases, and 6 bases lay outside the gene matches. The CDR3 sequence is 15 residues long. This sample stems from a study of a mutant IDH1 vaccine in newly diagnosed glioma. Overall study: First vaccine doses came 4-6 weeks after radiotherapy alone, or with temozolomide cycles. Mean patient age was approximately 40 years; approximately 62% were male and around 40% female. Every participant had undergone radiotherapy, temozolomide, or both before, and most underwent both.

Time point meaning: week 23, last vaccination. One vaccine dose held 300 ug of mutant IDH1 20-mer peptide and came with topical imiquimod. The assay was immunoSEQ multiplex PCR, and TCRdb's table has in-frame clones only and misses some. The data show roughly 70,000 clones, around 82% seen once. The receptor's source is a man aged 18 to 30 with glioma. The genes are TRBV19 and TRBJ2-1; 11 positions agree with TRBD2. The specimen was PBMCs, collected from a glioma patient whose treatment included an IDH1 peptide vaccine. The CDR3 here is CASSRRSGGENEQFF. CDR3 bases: TGTGCCAGTAGTAGACGTAGCGGGGGGGAGAATGAGCAGTTCTTC.